The entry below gives a single TCR beta chain sequence along with its context. Its antigen remains unidentified. Germline CDR1 LNHDA, CDR2 SQIVND (reference sequence). The CDR3 is made up of 16 amino acids. The V segment lost 4 bases and the J segment 4 bases; nucleotides outside the gene matches: 10. This sample was taken from a study of long-term antiretroviral therapy in people with HIV. From each donor, at least one pre-ART PBMC sample and at least two post-ART PBMC samples were obtained. Findings of the study overall: Relative to control repertoires, HIV repertoires exhibited narrower CDR3 length ranges. Blood dates from the mid-2000s to the late 2010s, possibly under older ART regimens.

Sequencing used immunoSEQ v3.0 at survey level. The study targeted roughly 35,000-50,000 T-cell genomes per sample in sequencing. The assay was immunoSEQ multiplex PCR, and TCRdb's table has in-frame clones only and misses some. The sample gives more than 25,000 clones, 87% of which show up once; more than 0.9% is in the top ten. Sequences were derived from unsorted PBMCs, sampled 2 years after starting antiretroviral therapy. The sequence came from a man between 50 and 59 years old with HIV. The chain joins TRBV19 to TRBJ2-3; TRBD1 agrees at 8 bases. The CDR3 DNA sequence: TGTGCCAGTAGTACCACCCAGGGGGCGGGCGCAGATACGCAGTATTTT. Translated, it gives CASSTTQGAGADTQYF. The full variable domain, its missing parts supplied by reference TRBV19 and TRBJ2-3, is DGGITQSPKYLFRKEGQNVTLSCEQNLNHDAMYWYRQDPGQGLRLIYYSQIVNDFQKGDIAEGYSVSREKKESFPLTVTSAQKNPTAFYLCASSTTQGAGADTQYFGPGTRLTVL.